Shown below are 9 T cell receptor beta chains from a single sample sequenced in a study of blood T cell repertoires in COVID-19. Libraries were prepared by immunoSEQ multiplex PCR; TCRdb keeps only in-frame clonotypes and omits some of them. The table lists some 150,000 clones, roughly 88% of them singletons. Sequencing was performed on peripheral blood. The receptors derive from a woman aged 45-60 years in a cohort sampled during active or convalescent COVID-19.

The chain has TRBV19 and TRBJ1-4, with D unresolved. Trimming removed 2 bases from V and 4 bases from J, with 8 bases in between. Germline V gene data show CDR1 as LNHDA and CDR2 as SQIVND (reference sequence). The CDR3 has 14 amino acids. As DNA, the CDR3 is TGTGCCAGTAGTATACTGCAGAATAATGAAAAACTGTTTTTT. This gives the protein CASSILQNNEKLFF.

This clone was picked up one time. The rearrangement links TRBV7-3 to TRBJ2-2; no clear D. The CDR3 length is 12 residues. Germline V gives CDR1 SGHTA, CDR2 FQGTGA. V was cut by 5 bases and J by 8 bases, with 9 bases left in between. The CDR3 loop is CASSTKTGELFF. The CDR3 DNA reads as TGTGCCAGCAGCACTAAAACGGGGGAGCTGTTTTTT.

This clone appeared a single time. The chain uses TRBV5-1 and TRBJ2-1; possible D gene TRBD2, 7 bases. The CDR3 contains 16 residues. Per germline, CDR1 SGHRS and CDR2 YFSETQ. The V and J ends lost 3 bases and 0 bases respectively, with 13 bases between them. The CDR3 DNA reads TGCGCCAGCAGCTCGAATGCGGGGGCCTCCTACAATGAGCAGTTCTTC. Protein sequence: CASSSNAGASYNEQFF.

The chain's CDR3 is CATSEAGDEQFF. In nucleotides, the CDR3 is TGTGCCACCAGTGAAGCAGGCGATGAGCAGTTCTTC. The V gene is TRBV24-1, the J gene TRBJ2-1; D gene unclear. CDR1 is KGHDR and CDR2 is SFDVKD in the germline V gene. The V and J ends lost 4 bases and 8 bases respectively, with 8 bases between them. CDR3 length: 12 amino acids.

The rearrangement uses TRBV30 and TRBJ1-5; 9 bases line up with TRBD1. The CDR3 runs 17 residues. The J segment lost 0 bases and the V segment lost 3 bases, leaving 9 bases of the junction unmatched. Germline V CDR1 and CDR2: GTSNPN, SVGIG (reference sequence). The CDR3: CAWRETGTGHSNQPQHF. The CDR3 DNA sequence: TGTGCCTGGAGGGAAACCGGGACAGGGCATAGCAATCAGCCCCAGCATTTT.

Here the CDR3 reads CASTVNPAEGAGTEAFF. In DNA, the CDR3 is TGTGCCAGCACCGTAAATCCCGCGGAGGGGGCGGGCACTGAAGCTTTCTTT. This chain uses TRBV2 with TRBJ1-1; 7 bases are a match to TRBD1. V was clipped by 7 bases and J by 4 bases; unmatched bases: 18. Germline V CDR1 and CDR2: SNHLY, FYNNEI. The CDR3 is made up of 17 amino acids. Using reference TRBV2 and TRBJ1-1 for the parts outside the CDR3, the full variable domain is EPEVTQTPSHQVTQMGQEVILRCVPISNHLYFYWYRQILGQKVEFLVSFYNNEISEKSEIFDDQFSVERPDGSNFTLKIRSTKLEDSAMYFCASTVNPAEGAGTEAFFGQGTRLTVV.

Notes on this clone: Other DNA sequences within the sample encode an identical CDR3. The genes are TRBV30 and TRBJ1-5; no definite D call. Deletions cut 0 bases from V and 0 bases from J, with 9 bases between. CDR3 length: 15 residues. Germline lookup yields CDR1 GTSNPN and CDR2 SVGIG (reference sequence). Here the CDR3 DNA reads TGTGCCTGGAGTGTCGGTGGTAATAGCAATCAGCCCCAGCATTTT. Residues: CAWSVGGNSNQPQHF.

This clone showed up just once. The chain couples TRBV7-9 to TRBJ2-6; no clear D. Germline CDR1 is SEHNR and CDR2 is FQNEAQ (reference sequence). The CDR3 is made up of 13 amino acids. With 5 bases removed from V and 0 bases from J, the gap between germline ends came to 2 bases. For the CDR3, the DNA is TGTGCCAGCAGCCACTCTGGGGCCAACGTCCTGACTTTC. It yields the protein CASSHSGANVLTF.

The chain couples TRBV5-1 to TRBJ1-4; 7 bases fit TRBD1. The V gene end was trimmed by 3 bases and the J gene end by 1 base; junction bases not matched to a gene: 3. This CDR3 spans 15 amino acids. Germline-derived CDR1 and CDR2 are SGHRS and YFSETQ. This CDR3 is CASSSDRLTNEKLFF. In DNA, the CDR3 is TGCGCCAGCAGCTCGGACAGGTTAACTAATGAAAAACTGTTTTTT.